The 26 T cell receptor beta chains listed next were all sequenced from one sample in a study of blood T cell repertoires in COVID-19. TCRdb's table, derived via immunoSEQ multiplex PCR, lists solely in-frame clones and lacks some. The profile shows 200,000 to 250,000 clones, 82% of them singletons. The source material was peripheral blood. The receptors shown here come from a woman in her 70s with acute or convalescent COVID-19.

CDR3: CASSRPNYYEQYF. The CDR3 region has the DNA TGTGCCAGCAGTCGACCGAACTACTACGAGCAGTACTTC. This chain joins TRBV6-2 or TRBV6-3 and TRBJ2-7; D ambiguous. CDR1 and CDR2 from the germline V gene are MNHEY and SVGEGT. The ends were cut back, 5 bases at V and 3 bases at J, with 11 bases in the middle. CDR3 length: 13 amino acids.

The chain carries TRBV4-1 and TRBJ1-5, with a possible D match to TRBD1 (5 bases). V was pared by 1 base and J by 6 bases, with 19 bases between. The CDR3 has 17 residues. Germline lookup yields CDR1 MGHRA and CDR2 YSYEKL. CDR3 DNA sequence: TGCGCCAGCAGCCAAGGGGAAGCGTCTGGGGCAAGTCAGCCCCAGCATTTT. Translated, it gives CASSQGEASGASQPQHF.

The chain joins TRBV11-2 to TRBJ1-5; D not certain. The CDR3 is 16 amino acids. The ends were cut back, 1 base at V and 2 bases at J, with 12 bases in the middle. The germline V gene has CDR1 SGHAT and CDR2 FQNNGV. The CDR3 DNA reads TGTGCCAGCAGCTTAGGCCGTGGTCGGGGCAATCAGCCCCAGCATTTT. It translates to CASSLGRGRGNQPQHF.

A remark on this clone: A much larger clone sits a single nucleotide away, making a read error possible. The J gene is TRBJ1-2, the V gene TRBV3-1 (or the pseudogene TRBV3-2); the D gene is possibly TRBD1 (5 bases). The length of the CDR3 is 11 residues. The V end lost 5 bases, the J end lost 4 bases, and 5 bases lay between the germline ends. Germline V CDR1 and CDR2: LGHDT, YNNKEL (reference sequence). The CDR3 DNA reads as TGTGCCAGCAGCAGGGGCTATGGCTACACCTTC. Translation: CASSRGYGYTF.

Comments on this clone: The same CDR3 also results from other DNA sequences found in this sample. The chain carries TRBV5-4 and TRBJ1-1; D gene unclear. This CDR3 is built from 14 residues. Germline CDR1 and CDR2: SGHNT and YYREEE (reference sequence). V lost 0 bases and J 1 base, leaving 7 bases between the germline ends. The CDR3 sequence is CASSLDRANTEAFF. DNA of the CDR3: TGTGCCAGCAGCTTGGACAGAGCGAACACTGAAGCTTTCTTT.

The chain uses TRBV9 and TRBJ2-3; 8 bases line up with TRBD2. V was clipped by 3 bases and J by 0 bases; unmatched bases: 3. Germline CDR1 and CDR2: SGDLS and YYNGEE. The CDR3 covers 15 residues. The CDR3 spells CASSAIAGSTDTQYF. In nucleotides, the CDR3 is TGTGCCAGCAGCGCCATAGCGGGGAGCACAGATACGCAGTATTTT.

The gene calls are TRBV20-1 and TRBJ1-1; D not certain. CDR1 is DFQATT, CDR2 SNEGSKA, per germline (reference sequence). With 2 bases removed from V and 10 bases from J, the gap between germline ends came to 11 bases. The CDR3 totals 11 residues. The CDR3 loop reads CSARFRQAAFF. The CDR3 DNA sequence: TGCAGTGCTAGATTCCGCCAAGCAGCTTTCTTT.

J is TRBJ2-1 and V is TRBV4-2, with 7 bases aligning to TRBD1. V lost 0 bases and J lost 14; bases outside the gene matches: 10. Germline V gene sequence: CDR1 LGHNA, CDR2 YNFKEQ. The CDR3 contains 14 residues. The CDR3 bases are TGTGCCAGCAGCCAAGATGGAGCCCGGCAGGGGGAGTTCTTC. It codes for CASSQDGARQGEFF.

The chain joins TRBV5-1 to TRBJ2-7, with 7 bases identical to TRBD1. V gave up 4 bases and J gave up 2 bases; unmatched junction bases: 12. The CDR3 length is 16 residues. Germline V gene lookup returns CDR1 SGHRS and CDR2 YFSETQ. CDR3 sequence: CASSPFIGTEAYEQYF. The CDR3 coding sequence is TGCGCCAGCAGCCCATTTATTGGGACAGAGGCCTACGAGCAGTACTTC. The variable domain in full, completed from reference TRBV5-1 and TRBJ2-7, reads KAGVTQTPRYLIKTRGQQVTLSCSPISGHRSVSWYQQTPGQGLQFLFEYFSETQRNKGNFPGRFSGRQFSNSRSEMNVSTLELGDSALYLCASSPFIGTEAYEQYFGPGTRLTVT.

DNA of the CDR3: TGTGCCAGTACCCCAAAGACAGGGATCAATCAGCCCCAGCATTTT. Translating it yields CASTPKTGINQPQHF. The chain couples TRBV19 to TRBJ1-5; TRBD1 aligns across 7 bases. The V gene's germline CDR1 is LNHDA and CDR2 SQIVND (reference sequence). The CDR3 runs to 15 residues. Trimming took 7 bases from V and 3 from J; bases not matched to a gene: 9. The complete variable domain, with remaining parts taken from reference TRBV19 and TRBJ1-5, reads DGGITQSPKYLFRKEGQNVTLSCEQNLNHDAMYWYRQDPGQGLRLIYYSQIVNDFQKGDIAEGYSVSREKKESFPLTVTSAQKNPTAFYLCASTPKTGINQPQHFGDGTRLSIL.

The V and J genes are TRBV5-5 and TRBJ1-2; 7 nucleotides match TRBD1. CDR3 length: 13 amino acids. Losses at the gene ends were 2 bases for V and 6 bases for J; bases not matched to a gene: 4. Per the germline V gene, CDR1 is SGHKS and CDR2 is YYEKEE (reference sequence). The CDR3 is CASSFGTENGYTF. CDR3 nucleotides: TGTGCCAGCAGCTTTGGGACAGAAAATGGCTACACCTTC.

This clone has just one count. V and J are TRBV4-3 and TRBJ2-7, with 8 bases matching TRBD1. CDR1 is LGHNA, CDR2 YSLEER, per germline. V dropped 0 bases and J dropped 1; count of bases not matched to a gene: 5. The CDR3 length is 16 residues. DNA for the CDR3: TGCGCCAGCAGCCAAGACCCGGGACAGGCGTCCTACGAGCAGTACTTC. Translating gives CASSQDPGQASYEQYF.

This clone was detected a few times. The chain recombines TRBV4-2 with TRBJ1-2; D call uncertain. This CDR3 is built from 14 residues. V was trimmed by 1 base and J by 0 bases, leaving 6 bases between them. Germline V gene lookup returns CDR1 LGHNA and CDR2 YNFKEQ. The CDR3 here is CASSQGQANYGYTF. The CDR3 DNA is TGTGCCAGCAGCCAAGGGCAGGCTAACTATGGCTACACCTTC.

The J gene is TRBJ2-5, the V gene TRBV6-2 or TRBV6-3; TRBD2 aligns across 9 bases. CDR1 MNHEY and CDR2 SVGEGT come from the germline V gene. V was pared by 2 bases and J by 3 bases, with 7 bases of the junction left unmatched. The CDR3 covers 16 residues. The CDR3 is CASSYRASGVEETQYF. CDR3 nucleotide sequence: TGTGCCAGCAGTTACCGGGCTAGCGGGGTTGAAGAGACCCAGTACTTC.

The chain employs TRBV10-3 and TRBJ1-4, with 9 positions matching TRBD1. CDR3 length: 15 residues. The V gene end was trimmed by 6 bases and the J gene end by 6 bases; junction bases not matched to a gene: 8. The germline CDR1 and CDR2 sequences are ENHRY and SYGVKD. The CDR3 loop reads CAISPGTGSDEKLFF. Here the CDR3 DNA reads TGTGCCATCAGCCCCGGGACAGGGAGCGATGAAAAACTGTTTTTT.

The genes are TRBV2 and TRBJ2-3, with TRBD2 as a possible D gene (7 bases). Germline V gene data show CDR1 as SNHLY and CDR2 as FYNNEI. V shed 7 bases and J shed 15 bases, with 14 bases lying between them. CDR3 length: 10 amino acids. The CDR3 protein is CASMNAGAYF. CDR3 DNA: TGTGCCAGCATGAACGCGGGGGCATATTTT.

The J gene is TRBJ2-3, the V gene TRBV3-1 (or the pseudogene TRBV3-2), with no clear D. The V end lost 0 bases, the J end lost 0 bases, and 10 bases lay between the germline ends. This CDR3 contains 16 residues. Germline V gives CDR1 LGHDT, CDR2 YNNKEL (reference sequence). The CDR3 spells CASSQESLDSTDTQYF. The DNA of the CDR3 is TGTGCCAGCAGCCAAGAGAGCTTAGATAGCACAGATACGCAGTATTTT.

This rearrangement joins TRBV19 to TRBJ2-7, with TRBD1 as a possible D gene (5 bases). This CDR3 is 15 amino acids long. The germline V and J ends were trimmed by 6 bases and 2 bases, with 17 bases remaining between them. The germline V gene has CDR1 LNHDA and CDR2 SQIVND (reference sequence). In DNA form, the CDR3 reads TGTGCCAGTAGCTCGACAGCCCTCAACACCTACGAGCAGTACTTC. This codes for CASSSTALNTYEQYF.

The rearrangement joins TRBV18 to TRBJ1-1, with 12 bases matching TRBD1. CDR1 and CDR2 from the germline V gene are KGHSH and LQKENI. This CDR3 comprises 14 residues. The V segment lost 3 bases and the J segment 10 bases; nucleotides outside the gene matches: 6. CDR3 nucleotides: TGTGCCAGCTCACCGCTTCCGGGACAGGGGGCAGCTTTCTTT. Its protein is CASSPLPGQGAAFF. Full variable domain (rest looked up from reference TRBV18 and TRBJ1-1): NAGVMQNPRHLVRRRGQEARLRCSPMKGHSHVYWYRQLPEEGLKFMVYLQKENIIDESGMPKERFSAEFPKEGPSILRIQQVVRGDSAAYFCASSPLPGQGAAFFGQGTRLTVV.

The J gene is TRBJ1-2, the V gene TRBV4-3, with 7 bases lining up with TRBD1. Germline V CDR1 and CDR2: LGHNA, YSLEER. This CDR3 contains 16 residues. The V segment lost 0 bases and the J segment 2 bases; nucleotides outside the gene matches: 6. The CDR3 loop is CASSQDFTQGNYGYTF. The CDR3 coding sequence is TGCGCCAGCAGCCAAGATTTCACACAGGGGAACTATGGCTACACCTTC.

The CDR3 coding sequence is TGCGCCAGCAGCCAAGATCGGGGGGCTGGAAACACCATATATTTT. Residues: CASSQDRGAGNTIYF. The gene calls are TRBV4-3 and TRBJ1-3, with a weak D call TRBD1 (5 bases). The CDR3 contains 15 residues. V was trimmed by 0 bases and J by 2 bases, leaving 8 bases between them. Germline assignment: CDR1 LGHNA and CDR2 YSLEER.

The chain carries TRBV19 and TRBJ1-1, with 7 bases lining up with TRBD1. Germline lookup yields CDR1 LNHDA and CDR2 SQIVND (reference sequence). The CDR3 runs 13 residues. Losses at the gene ends were 5 bases for V and 6 bases for J; bases not matched to a gene: 6. Here the CDR3 reads CASSLTGWPEAFF. The CDR3 region has the DNA TGTGCCAGTAGTTTGACAGGGTGGCCTGAAGCTTTCTTT.

The genes are TRBV2 and TRBJ2-7, with TRBD1 as a possible D gene (5 bases). Germline assignment: CDR1 SNHLY and CDR2 FYNNEI. Between the trimmed V and J ends, which lost 7 bases and 5 bases, there was a span of 12 bases. CDR3 length: 12 amino acids. The CDR3: CASNLQGNEQYF. The CDR3 DNA reads TGTGCCAGCAATCTCCAGGGCAACGAGCAGTACTTC.

This sequence joins TRBV27 and TRBJ1-2; D remains unclear. The CDR3 length is 14 residues. Germline-derived CDR1 and CDR2 are MNHEY and SMNVEV (reference sequence). V gave up 2 bases and J gave up 5 bases, with 12 bases separating them. The CDR3 spells CASSLRGRRYGYTF. CDR3 bases: TGTGCCAGCAGTTTACGGGGTAGAAGGTATGGCTACACCTTC.

The V and J genes are TRBV27 and TRBJ1-1, with 7 bases that match TRBD1. CDR1 and CDR2 from the germline V gene are MNHEY and SMNVEV (reference sequence). V shed 0 bases, J shed 5 bases, and the junction held 9 bases outside the gene matches. This CDR3 contains 16 residues. This CDR3 reads CASSLSDRVGRTEAFF. Written as DNA, the CDR3 is TGTGCCAGCAGTTTATCCGACAGGGTCGGGAGAACTGAAGCTTTCTTT.

V gene TRBV19 combines with J gene TRBJ1-5, with TRBD1 matching over 7 bases. Looked up from germline, CDR1 is LNHDA and CDR2 is SQIVND (reference sequence). The V segment lost 2 bases and the J segment 4 bases; nucleotides outside the gene matches: 2. CDR3 size: 14 residues. In nucleotides, the CDR3 is TGTGCCAGTAGTATACAACAGGGGAATCAGCCCCAGCATTTT. The encoded protein is CASSIQQGNQPQHF. Full variable domain (remainder filled in from reference TRBV19 and TRBJ1-5): DGGITQSPKYLFRKEGQNVTLSCEQNLNHDAMYWYRQDPGQGLRLIYYSQIVNDFQKGDIAEGYSVSREKKESFPLTVTSAQKNPTAFYLCASSIQQGNQPQHFGDGTRLSIL.